The 30 T cell receptor beta chains below were found in one sample sequenced in a study of control samples from healthy donors and cancer patients. Profiled with immunoSEQ multiplex PCR; TCRdb holds only in-frame clones, not every one. The table shows about 270,000 clones, with around 79% occurring only once. The sample consisted of PBMCs. The receptor set was obtained from a woman in her sixties with lung cancer.

The CDR3, as DNA: TGTGCCAGCAGTACTAGCAGGCAAGAGACCCAGTACTTC. It translates to CASSTSRQETQYF. The chain employs TRBV6-5 and TRBJ2-5; D perhaps matches TRBD2 (6 bases). This CDR3 is built from 13 residues. Germline assignment: CDR1 MNHEY and CDR2 SVGAGI. Trimming stripped 5 bases from V and 2 bases from J, with 9 bases between.

The chain has TRBV6-1 and TRBJ2-3, with D perhaps matching TRBD1 (6 bases). From germline, CDR1 is MNHNS and CDR2 SASEGT. The CDR3 totals 17 residues. V dropped 2 bases and J dropped 1 base, with 16 bases sitting between them. The CDR3 nucleotides are TGTGCCAGCAGTGAAACGACAGGCTCCCTGGGCACAGATACGCAGTATTTT. Its translation: CASSETTGSLGTDTQYF.

The rearrangement uses TRBV24-1 and TRBJ2-5, with TRBD1 matching over 8 bases. V shed 2 bases, J shed 5 bases, and the junction held 3 bases outside the gene matches. Germline lookup yields CDR1 KGHDR and CDR2 SFDVKD. This CDR3 is 14 amino acids long. This chain's CDR3 is CATSDWPGGETQYF. CDR3 DNA sequence: TGTGCCACCAGTGATTGGCCAGGGGGCGAGACCCAGTACTTC.

About this clone itself: Germline and junction disagree at one end, which may indicate a read error. The same CDR3 arises from other DNA sequences in this sample as well. V usage is TRBV5-5 and J usage is TRBJ1-2; the D is unclear. Germline-derived CDR1 and CDR2 are SGHKS and YYEKEE (reference sequence). The CDR3 covers 13 residues. CDR3 DNA sequence: TGTGCCAGTAGCTTTCGGGCCGGTTACGGCTACACCTTC. Protein: CASSFRAGYGYTF. The variable domain in full, completed from reference TRBV5-5 and TRBJ1-2, reads DAGVTQSPTHLIKTRGQQVTLRCSPISGHKSVSWYQQVLGQGPQFIFQYYEKEERGRGNFPDRFSARQFPNYSSELNVNALLLGDSALYLCASSFRAGYGYTFGSGTRLTVV.

DNA of the CDR3: TGTGCCAGTAGTGTTAGCGGGAGAGGGTACGAGCAGTACTTC. Translated: CASSVSGRGYEQYF. This chain links TRBV19 with TRBJ2-7, with 9 positions matching TRBD2. There are 14 residues in the CDR3. The germline V gene encodes CDR1 LNHDA and CDR2 SQIVND (reference sequence). Losses at the gene ends were 5 bases for V and 4 bases for J; bases not matched to a gene: 6.

V is TRBV9 and J is TRBJ1-3; D uncertain. CDR3 length: 10 residues. CDR1 and CDR2 (germline): SGDLS, YYNGEE. The V end lost 3 bases, the J end lost 8 bases, and 3 bases lay between the germline ends. CDR3 sequence: CASSGHTIYF. CDR3 in DNA: TGTGCCAGCAGCGGCCACACCATATATTTT.

The V gene is TRBV5-4, the J gene TRBJ2-2; maybe TRBD2 (6 bases). V lost 0 bases and J 4 bases, leaving 13 bases between the germline ends. Germline V gene lookup returns CDR1 SGHNT and CDR2 YYREEE (reference sequence). The CDR3 contains 16 residues. The CDR3 here is CASSLGGVRPTGELFF. The CDR3 coding sequence is TGTGCCAGCAGCTTGGGGGGGGTCAGGCCCACCGGGGAGCTGTTTTTT.

This clone has only a few counts. The V gene is TRBV9, the J gene TRBJ2-5, with 10 bases identical to TRBD2. The length of the CDR3 is 16 residues. The germline V gene encodes CDR1 SGDLS and CDR2 YYNGEE. V lost 0 bases and J lost 5; bases outside the gene matches: 7. The CDR3 DNA sequence: TGTGCCAGCAGCGTAGGAGCGGGAGGGTCCGGGGAGACCCAGTACTTC. Translated: CASSVGAGGSGETQYF.

The rearrangement joins TRBV19 to TRBJ2-5; 8 positions match TRBD2. Germline trimming cut 5 bases from V and 7 bases from J; bases unmatched to any gene: 15. From germline, CDR1 is LNHDA and CDR2 SQIVND (reference sequence). CDR3 size: 16 residues. CDR3 in amino acids: CASSLAGGARLLTQYF. The CDR3, as DNA: TGTGCCAGTAGTCTCGCGGGGGGCGCACGTTTATTGACCCAGTACTTC.

This clone was detected a few times. The chain is built from TRBV29-1 and TRBJ2-7; 8 nucleotides line up with TRBD1. CDR1 SQVTM and CDR2 ANQGSEA come from the germline V gene. The CDR3 covers 13 residues. The V gene end was trimmed by 7 bases and the J gene end by 3 bases; junction bases not matched to a gene: 8. The CDR3 bases are TGCAGCGCAAACGGACAGGGAGGCTACGAGCAGTACTTC. Amino acid sequence: CSANGQGGYEQYF.

The chain combines TRBV28 with TRBJ1-2, with D hard to call. V lost 8 bases, J lost 4 bases, and 23 bases lay in between. CDR1 MDHEN and CDR2 SYDVKM come from the germline V gene. This CDR3 comprises 16 residues. The CDR3 loop is CASEPSTGVYFYGYTF. CDR3 in DNA: TGTGCCAGCGAACCCTCCACGGGCGTCTACTTCTATGGCTACACCTTC.

The chain employs TRBV19 and TRBJ2-1; TRBD1 or TRBD2 may be the D gene (5 bases each). Germline values: CDR1 LNHDA, CDR2 SQIVND (reference sequence). The V and J ends lost 5 bases and 6 bases respectively, with 14 bases between them. The CDR3 loop spans 14 amino acids. This CDR3 is CASSWGSSFNEQFF. In DNA form, the CDR3 reads TGTGCCAGTAGTTGGGGGAGTTCTTTCAATGAGCAGTTCTTC. Looking up the rest from reference TRBV19 and TRBJ2-1 gives the full variable domain: DGGITQSPKYLFRKEGQNVTLSCEQNLNHDAMYWYRQDPGQGLRLIYYSQIVNDFQKGDIAEGYSVSREKKESFPLTVTSAQKNPTAFYLCASSWGSSFNEQFFGPGTRLTVL.

This clone occurred a few times. V is TRBV19 and J is TRBJ2-5, with D maybe TRBD2 (5 bases). Deletions cut 3 bases from V and 5 bases from J, with 22 bases between. The CDR3 runs to 17 residues. Looked up from germline, CDR1 is LNHDA and CDR2 is SQIVND (reference sequence). In nucleotides, the CDR3 is TGTGCCAGTAGTATCTACGGACTGGTAACAACGGGGGAGACCCAGTACTTC. Its translation: CASSIYGLVTTGETQYF.

CDR3 nucleotide sequence: TGTGCCAGCAGTCCGGGGGGAAATCCTAGCAATCAGCCCCAGCATTTT. Its protein is CASSPGGNPSNQPQHF. This chain uses TRBV28 with TRBJ1-5; a weak D match, TRBD1 (5 bases). Germline values: CDR1 MDHEN, CDR2 SYDVKM. The CDR3 consists of 16 residues. V lost 5 bases to trimming and J lost 0 bases, with 14 bases between them. Together with reference TRBV28 and TRBJ1-5, the CDR3 gives the full variable domain: DVKVTQSSRYLVKRTGEKVFLECVQDMDHENMFWYRQDPGLGLRLIYFSYDVKMKEKGDIPEGYSVSREKKERFSLILESASTNQTSMYLCASSPGGNPSNQPQHFGDGTRLSIL.

This clone came up once. The chain links TRBV7-9 to TRBJ1-5; 7 bases map to TRBD1. The CDR3 is made up of 14 amino acids. The germline CDR1 and CDR2 sequences are SEHNR and FQNEAQ (reference sequence). The trim removed 5 bases at V and 4 bases at J, leaving 5 bases unmatched. The CDR3: CASSAGQVNQPQHF. CDR3 nucleotides: TGTGCCAGCAGCGCCGGACAGGTAAATCAGCCCCAGCATTTT.

This clone was observed a few times. The chain has TRBV5-1 and TRBJ2-7, with D possibly being TRBD1 (6 bases). The CDR3 extends over 15 amino acids. Germline V lookup: CDR1 SGHRS, CDR2 YFSETQ. V lost 0 bases and J lost 7, with 17 bases in between. This CDR3 is CASSLAESVRGEQYF. CDR3 bases: TGCGCCAGCAGCTTGGCCGAGTCGGTAAGGGGGGAGCAGTACTTC.

This chain joins TRBV3-1 (or the pseudogene TRBV3-2) and TRBJ2-1; D might be TRBD1 (6 bases). Trimming left V 4 bases short and J 1 base short, with 17 bases between. The germline CDR1 and CDR2 sequences are LGHDT and YNNKEL (reference sequence). The CDR3 totals 17 residues. The CDR3 DNA is TGTGCCAGCAGCCCCTCGATGGGGGCGGATTCCTACAATGAGCAGTTCTTC. It translates to CASSPSMGADSYNEQFF.

This clone was detected once. This chain uses TRBV5-6 with TRBJ2-1; 9 nucleotides match TRBD2. Germline CDR1 reads SGHDT; CDR2 reads YYEEEE. The V and J ends lost 1 base and 2 bases, in that order; junction bases with no gene match: 4. This CDR3 comprises 16 residues. The CDR3 region is CASSLRGGRAYNEQFF. CDR3 sequence (DNA): TGTGCCAGCAGCTTGAGGGGCGGGAGGGCCTACAATGAGCAGTTCTTC.

The rearrangement joins TRBV6-5 to TRBJ1-2; 9 bases match TRBD1. The CDR3 runs to 15 residues. CDR1 is MNHEY, CDR2 SVGAGI, per germline. Trimming removed 7 bases from V and 3 bases from J; junction bases left unmatched: 9. In DNA, the CDR3 is TGTGCCAGCACCTTACAGACAGGGGGGGACTATGGCTACACCTTC. Its translation: CASTLQTGGDYGYTF.

This clone appeared a single time. J is TRBJ2-1 and V is TRBV4-1; 9 bases align to TRBD2. V lost 4 bases, J lost 0 bases, and 10 bases stayed unmatched. The CDR3 spans 18 residues. Germline V CDR1 and CDR2: MGHRA, YSYEKL. The CDR3, as DNA: TGCGCCAGCAGCCCATCCGGGACTAGCAGATACTCCTACAATGAGCAGTTCTTC. Translating it yields CASSPSGTSRYSYNEQFF.

The chain is built from TRBV19 and TRBJ1-6; no firm D call. Trimming shortened V by 6 bases and J by 9 bases, and 12 bases separated the two germline ends. This CDR3 has 13 residues. Germline V gives CDR1 LNHDA, CDR2 SQIVND (reference sequence). CDR3 bases: TGTGCCAGTAGGAGTGCAGGCTCTTCACCCCTCCACTTT. The encoded protein is CASRSAGSSPLHF.

J is TRBJ1-1 and V is TRBV6-6; D remains ambiguous. V lost 0 bases and J lost 8, with 7 bases in between. Germline CDR1 is MNHNY and CDR2 is SVGAGI (reference sequence). The CDR3 consists of 12 residues. This chain's CDR3 is CASSYSTGEAFF. DNA for the CDR3: TGTGCCAGCAGTTACTCGACGGGAGAAGCTTTCTTT.

This CDR3 reads CASSIPGRSSYNSPLHF. The CDR3 region has the DNA TGTGCCAGCAGCATTCCGGGACGGAGCTCCTATAATTCACCCCTCCACTTT. The genes are TRBV5-6 and TRBJ1-6, with D tentatively TRBD1 (5 bases). The CDR3 has 17 amino acids. Germline V gene sequence: CDR1 SGHDT, CDR2 YYEEEE. Trimming stripped 4 bases from V and 0 bases from J, with 14 bases between.

Turning to this clone: The sample has other DNA sequences that encode this CDR3 too. The V and J genes are TRBV28 and TRBJ1-5, with unresolved D. V was cut by 6 bases and J by 0 bases, with 6 bases left in between. Germline CDR1 reads MDHEN; CDR2 reads SYDVKM. The CDR3 extends over 13 amino acids. The CDR3 DNA follows: TGTGCCAGCAGCCTGCTTAGCAATCAGCCCCAGCATTTT. Translating it yields CASSLLSNQPQHF.

The genes are TRBV14 and TRBJ1-2; the match to TRBD1 covers 7 bases. Germline CDR1 and CDR2: SGHDN and FVKESK. The CDR3 is 15 residues long. With V trimmed by 4 bases and J by 8 bases, 13 bases remained unmatched. The CDR3 is CASSPLGMTGTGYTF. The CDR3 nucleotides are TGTGCCAGCAGCCCCCTCGGAATGACAGGGACGGGCTACACCTTC.

This clone turned up a few times. V gene TRBV2 combines with J gene TRBJ1-3, with TRBD1 matching 7 bases. V dropped 7 bases and J dropped 2; count of bases not matched to a gene: 8. From germline, CDR1 is SNHLY and CDR2 FYNNEI. This CDR3 comprises 15 residues. CDR3 region: CASTQGGLPGNTIYF. In DNA, the CDR3 is TGTGCCAGCACCCAGGGGGGGCTGCCTGGAAACACCATATATTTT.

J is TRBJ2-5 and V is TRBV9, with TRBD2 matching 8 bases. The CDR3 is 14 residues long. The germline CDR1 and CDR2 sequences are SGDLS and YYNGEE. Trimming removed 0 bases from V and 5 bases from J; junction bases left unmatched: 3. CDR3 in DNA: TGTGCCAGCAGCGTAGCGGGAGGGGTTGAGACCCAGTACTTC. Translating gives CASSVAGGVETQYF.

The chain couples TRBV5-6 to TRBJ1-2, with 8 nucleotides matching TRBD1. Trimming took 4 bases from V and 8 from J; bases not matched to a gene: 7. CDR3 length: 13 amino acids. CDR1 is SGHDT and CDR2 is YYEEEE in the germline V gene. DNA for the CDR3: TGTGCCAGCAGCCTGGACAGGGCGCAGGGCTACACCTTC. This sequence encodes CASSLDRAQGYTF.

This chain connects TRBV7-3 to TRBJ2-3; possible D gene TRBD2, 5 bases. The V and J ends lost 2 bases and 2 bases respectively, with 14 bases between them. This CDR3 is built from 16 residues. Germline assignment: CDR1 SGHTA and CDR2 FQGTGA. CDR3: CASSLGLGGLTDTQYF. CDR3 coding DNA: TGTGCCAGCAGCTTAGGCCTCGGAGGACTCACAGATACGCAGTATTTT.

The chain links TRBV7-9 to TRBJ2-1, with D unclear. V shed 1 base and J shed 1 base, with 11 bases lying between them. CDR1 SEHNR and CDR2 FQNEAQ come from the germline V gene (reference sequence). This CDR3 spans 16 amino acids. CDR3 coding DNA: TGTGCCAGCAGCTTAGAGATTATAGGATCCTACAATGAGCAGTTCTTC. It codes for CASSLEIIGSYNEQFF.